The rows below give T cell receptor beta chains drawn from one sample of a study of OX40 agonist ivuxolimab in advanced cancers. Libraries were prepared by immunoSEQ multiplex PCR; TCRdb keeps only in-frame clonotypes and omits some of them. This table has approximately 70,000 clones, about 88% appearing once. The sequencing used CD4+ or CD8+ T cells sorted from blood, collected in a trial of the OX40 agonist ivuxolimab. The receptors come from an adult with an advanced solid tumor such as melanoma, head and neck, liver or kidney cancer. CDR3s include the opening cysteine and the closing phenylalanine or tryptophan. D genes are given only for firm matches. A row's size may be missing; if present it is once, few, many or a size class.

CDR3 length	D gene	clone size	V gene	J gene	CDR3 DNA	CDR3 protein
15	-	-	TRBV5-1	TRBJ2-1	TGCGCCAGCAGCTTGTTAGCGGAATCCTACAATGAGCAGTTCTTC	CASSLLAESYNEQFF
14	-	few	TRBV10-3	TRBJ1-5	TGTGCCATCAGGCAACAGGGCGGCAATCAGCCCCAGCATTTT	CAIRQQGGNQPQHF
14	-	-	TRBV27	TRBJ2-1	TGTGCCAGCAGTTTTATGCGGGGTTACAATGAGCAGTTCTTC	CASSFMRGYNEQFF
14	TRBD1	-	TRBV7-2	TRBJ1-1	TGTGCCAGCAGCTCAGGACAGGGGAACACTGAAGCTTTCTTT	CASSSGQGNTEAFF
14	-	-	TRBV5-4	TRBJ2-7	TGTGCCAGCAGCTTGGACAGCGGACCCTACGAGCAGTACTTC	CASSLDSGPYEQYF
14	-	-	TRBV9	TRBJ2-1	TGTGCCAGCAGCGTAATGAGCTCCTACAATGAGCAGTTCTTC	CASSVMSSYNEQFF
12	-	-	TRBV28	TRBJ2-7	TGTGCCAGCACCCAAACAGGGTTCGAGCAGTACTTC	CASTQTGFEQYF
15	TRBD1	-	TRBV11-3	TRBJ2-4	TGTGCCAGCAGCTTAGAAGGGGGCGCAGGAAACATTCAGTACTTC	CASSLEGGAGNIQYF
17	-	-	TRBV6-1	TRBJ2-5	TGTGCCAGCAGTGAAGCGTACGGTCTGGTAGGGGGAGAGACCCAGTACTTC	CASSEAYGLVGGETQYF
13	-	few	TRBV28	TRBJ1-2	TGTGCCAGCACCAGACAGGTCCTTGGTGGCTACACCTTC	CASTRQVLGGYTF
14	-	-	TRBV9	TRBJ2-3	TGTGCCAGCAGCCCCCGGGCGGGGCTAGATACGCAGTATTTT	CASSPRAGLDTQYF
14	TRBD1	once	TRBV10-3	TRBJ2-7	TGTGCCATCAGTGAGTTCCTACAGGGGGGCGAGCAGTACTTC	CAISEFLQGGEQYF
16	TRBD1	-	TRBV5-1	TRBJ1-1	TGCGCCAGCAGCTTCTCGACAGGGACAATGAACACTGAAGCTTTCTTT	CASSFSTGTMNTEAFF
16	TRBD2	-	TRBV11-2	TRBJ2-3	TGTGCCAGCAGCTTAGAGCCGGGAGGAGGAGCAGATACGCAGTATTTT	CASSLEPGGGADTQYF
14	-	-	TRBV6-1	TRBJ1-2	TGTGCCAGCAGTGAACCGCCCAGTAACTATGGCTACACCTTC	CASSEPPSNYGYTF
17	TRBD1	-	TRBV18	TRBJ1-1	TGTGCCAGCTCACCGGGGACAGGAGCGTTACAGAACACTGAAGCTTTCTTT	CASSPGTGALQNTEAFF
14	-	-	TRBV6-1	TRBJ1-1	TGTGCCAGCAGTGACCCCGGGGCGAACACTGAAGCTTTCTTT	CASSDPGANTEAFF
14	-	once	TRBV6-1	TRBJ2-7	TGTGCCAGCAGTGAAAGGCAGAGGGGGGGCGAGCAGTACTTC	CASSERQRGGEQYF
15	TRBD2	-	TRBV27	TRBJ2-3	TGTGCCAGCAGTTGGTCGCGAGCGGGGGTTAGTACGCAGTATTTT	CASSWSRAGVSTQYF
14	-	medium-sized	TRBV19	TRBJ2-5	TGTGCCAGTAGTATAGGACAGGCCCAAGAGACCCAGTACTTC	CASSIGQAQETQYF
17	TRBD1	-	TRBV11-3	TRBJ2-3	TGTGCCAGCAGCTTAGGTATGGGACAGGGGCTCGCAGATACGCAGTATTTT	CASSLGMGQGLADTQYF
16	TRBD1	once	TRBV27	TRBJ1-2	TGTGCCAGCAGCCCCTCCCCGGGACAGGGGATCTATGGCTACACCTTC	CASSPSPGQGIYGYTF
14	-	-	TRBV7-3	TRBJ2-1	TGTGCCAGCAGCTTAGCTACCATCTACAATGAGCAGTTCTTC	CASSLATIYNEQFF
15	-	-	TRBV10-2	TRBJ2-7	TGCGCCAGCAGTGTTTCCAGGGGGGGGTCCTACGAGCAGTACTTC	CASSVSRGGSYEQYF
18	-	-	TRBV5-6	TRBJ2-3	TGTGCCAGCAGCTTGGCCGGGTCGATCGAGGGGGTTACAGATACGCAGTATTTT	CASSLAGSIEGVTDTQYF
18	-	-	TRBV23-1	TRBJ1-2	TGCGCCAGCGCCGAGTCCTTAGGGATAAAATCTGGGAGGCAGGGCTACACCTTC	CASAESLGIKSGRQGYTF
14	-	-	TRBV27	TRBJ2-3	TGTGCCAGCAGTTTAGGTTCTTTCACAGATACGCAGTATTTT	CASSLGSFTDTQYF
13	TRBD1	-	TRBV2	TRBJ1-2	TGTGCCAGCAGTGATCGGACAGGATCCGGCTACACCTTC	CASSDRTGSGYTF
12	-	-	TRBV7-9	TRBJ1-5	TGTGCCAGCAGCTTTATGGACCAGCCCCAGCATTTT	CASSFMDQPQHF
12	TRBD1	-	TRBV7-9	TRBJ1-1	TGTGCCAGCAGAACGGACAGGGAGGAAGCTTTCTTT	CASRTDREEAFF
11	-	-	TRBV28	TRBJ1-6	TGTGCCAGCAACCTGAATTCACCCCTCCACTTT	CASNLNSPLHF
15	TRBD1	-	TRBV10-3	TRBJ2-1	TGTGCCATCAGTGACCAAACCCAGACAGGGGAAGAGCAGTTCTTC	CAISDQTQTGEEQFF
14	TRBD2	-	TRBV4-1	TRBJ2-1	TGCGCCAGCAGTGGGACTAGCGGTTACAATGAGCAGTTCTTC	CASSGTSGYNEQFF
15	-	-	TRBV5-1	TRBJ2-2	TGCGCCAGCAGCTTGGAAGGAGGCGGTAGCGGGGAGCTGTTTTTT	CASSLEGGGSGELFF
13	-	-	TRBV10-1	TRBJ1-5	TGCGCCAGCAGTGAGTCGGGAGCTCAGCCCCAGCATTTT	CASSESGAQPQHF
15	-	-	TRBV5-8	TRBJ1-4	TGTGCCAGCAGCCGCATTATCTTGGGGACTGAAAAACTGTTTTTT	CASSRIILGTEKLFF
16	-	-	TRBV6-6	TRBJ1-3	TGTGCCAGCAGTCCTCCGGGACGCTCCTCTGGAAACACCATATATTTT	CASSPPGRSSGNTIYF
17	-	-	TRBV7-2	TRBJ2-6	TGTGCCAGCAGCCTCACGGCAGGCCTCTCTGGGGCCAACGTCCTGACTTTC	CASSLTAGLSGANVLTF
15	TRBD2	few	TRBV4-3	TRBJ2-1	TGCGCCAGCAGCCACTCCGGACTAGAAGGCGGTGAGCAGTTCTTC	CASSHSGLEGGEQFF
15	TRBD1	-	TRBV29-1	TRBJ2-1	TGCAGCTCCCGGGATCAGGGGGAGATTTACAATGAGCAGTTCTTC	CSSRDQGEIYNEQFF
16	TRBD2	-	TRBV6-4	TRBJ2-7	TGTGCCAGAATACCGGGACTAGCGGAGAGCTCCTACGAGCAGTACTTC	CARIPGLAESSYEQYF
16	TRBD2	-	TRBV10-1	TRBJ2-1	TGCGCCAGCAGCGCTAATAGCGGGGCTCCCTACAATGAGCAGTTCTTC	CASSANSGAPYNEQFF
14	-	-	TRBV5-1	TRBJ1-3	TGCGCCAGCAGCTTGGGGACCACTGGAAACACCATATATTTT	CASSLGTTGNTIYF
13	-	-	TRBV28	TRBJ1-2	TGTGCCAGCAGTTATCGTGTAGGGTCTCGCTACACCTTC	CASSYRVGSRYTF